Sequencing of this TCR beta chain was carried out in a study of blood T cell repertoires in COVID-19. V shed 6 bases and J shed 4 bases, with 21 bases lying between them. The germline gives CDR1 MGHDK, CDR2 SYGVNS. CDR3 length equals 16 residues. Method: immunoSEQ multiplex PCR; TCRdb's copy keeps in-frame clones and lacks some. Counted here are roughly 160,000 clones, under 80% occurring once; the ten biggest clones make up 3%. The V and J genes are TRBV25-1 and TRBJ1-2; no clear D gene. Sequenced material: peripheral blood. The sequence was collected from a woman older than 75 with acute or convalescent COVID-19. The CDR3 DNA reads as TGTGCCAGCAGCCATCCCGGGATCCACACCCTCTATGGCTACACCTTC. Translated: CASSHPGIHTLYGYTF.